The clone carrying this T cell receptor (beta chain) came up a few times. Antigen unknown. V lost 0 bases and J lost 4, with 6 bases in between. The CDR3 sequence is 13 residues long. The V gene's germline CDR1 is DFQATT and CDR2 SNEGSKA (reference sequence). Constant-region reverse primers amplified full-length variable regions, followed by semi-nested Nested Universal Primer A PCR. Via MiXCR, TCRdb re-called the 5' RACE reads, giving one row per CDR3 protein. The repertoire consists of roughly 39,000 distinct CDR3 sequences, with approximately 19% occurring once and the leading ten covering around 2.8%. Whole-study findings and limits: Greatest tumor Treg TCR overlap was with tumor naive CD4+ cells.

The V call is TRBV20-1, the J call TRBJ2-2, with D unclear. Sequenced material: naive CD4+ T cells sorted from a lymph node. Subset of the sample: naive CD4+ T cells, CD4+CD45RA+CD25-. This sequence originates from a female donor with breast cancer. The chain's CDR3 is CSAREGVTGELFF. DNA of the CDR3: TGCAGTGCTAGAGAAGGCGTCACCGGGGAGCTGTTTTTT.